The 19 T cell receptor beta chains listed next were all sequenced from one sample in a study of T cells in Graves' hyperthyroidism and ophthalmopathy (dated by TCRdb to the late 2010s). The protocol used for the library was multiplex PCR. TCRdb lists the instrument as Illumina HiSeq 2000. The TCR beta CDR3 regions were amplified from RNA transcripts. For the first round of RT-PCR on the TCR CDR3, the HTBI primer set was used together with the Qiagen OneStep RT-PCR kit. Starting from the raw public reads, TCRdb applied fastp trimming at Q25, assembled clones with MiXCR and retained in-frame beta chains. Every distinct CDR3 protein forms one entry, paired with its most common genes and DNA. The sample includes a few hundred thousand distinct CDR3 sequences, with approximately 14% observed a single time. The ten largest make up about 21% of the sample. Sequenced: blood. These receptors were obtained from an older woman with Graves' ophthalmopathy.

The chain uses TRBV29-1 and TRBJ2-7; 10 positions agree with TRBD1. Trimming removed 4 bases from V and 5 bases from J; junction bases left unmatched: 8. CDR1 is SQVTM and CDR2 is ANQGSEA in the germline V gene. There are 14 residues in the CDR3. Here the CDR3 reads CSVAPTGGGDEQYF. The CDR3, as DNA: TGCAGCGTTGCCCCGACAGGGGGCGGGGACGAGCAGTACTTC.

This clonotype was counted ten times or more. A read error may produce the germline difference seen at one junction end. The gene calls are TRBV3-1 and TRBJ2-5; possible D gene TRBD1, 5 bases. Germline values: CDR1 LGHDT, CDR2 YNNKEL (reference sequence). CDR3 length equals 15 residues. Here the CDR3 DNA reads TGTACCAGCAGCCCCCTAGGGGCGGCCGGGGAGACCCAGTACTTC. Amino acids: CTSSPLGAAGETQYF.

This clonotype has only a few counts. The chain has TRBV12-3 or TRBV12-4 and TRBJ2-7; D gene uncertain. V was pared by 7 bases and J by 4 bases, with 23 bases between. CDR3 length equals 16 residues. For the CDR3, the DNA is TGTGCCAGCATTCCCAGGAGCCCAGGCCAATCTTACGAGCAGTACTTC. It encodes CASIPRSPGQSYEQYF.

In its sample, this clonotype was seen many times. The chain carries TRBV29-1 and TRBJ2-2; possible D gene TRBD1, 5 bases. V lost 5 bases to trimming and J lost 5 bases, with 12 bases between them. Germline CDR1 reads SQVTM; CDR2 reads ANQGSEA. The CDR3 runs to 13 residues. CDR3 protein: CSVSLGVTGELFF. The DNA of the CDR3 is TGCAGCGTTTCCCTAGGGGTAACCGGGGAGCTGTTTTTT.

Many counts were recorded for this clonotype. The chain employs TRBV6-1 and TRBJ2-1, with 7 bases aligning to TRBD2. CDR3 length: 14 amino acids. CDR1 is MNHNS and CDR2 is SASEGT in the germline V gene. V gave up 4 bases and J gave up 3 bases; unmatched junction bases: 3. For the CDR3, the DNA is TGTGCCAGCAGTGGGGAGCGGGGCTACAATGAGCAGTTCTTC. It specifies CASSGERGYNEQFF.

This clonotype was counted at least ten times. The J gene is TRBJ1-5, the V gene TRBV2, with 8 positions matching TRBD1. V trimming: 6 bases; J trimming: 2 bases; junction bases outside the gene matches: 3. Germline V gene data show CDR1 as SNHLY and CDR2 as FYNNEI. CDR3 length: 14 amino acids. The chain's CDR3 is CASSQTGGNQPQHF. The CDR3 DNA reads TGTGCCAGCAGCCAGACAGGGGGCAATCAGCCCCAGCATTTT.

The chain employs TRBV10-1 and TRBJ2-5; perhaps TRBD2 as D (6 bases). The CDR3 contains 14 residues. Germline assignment: CDR1 WNHNN and CDR2 SYGVQD (reference sequence). V lost 5 bases, J lost 5 bases, and 15 bases lay in between. CDR3: CASSPETRPETQYF. The CDR3, as DNA: TGCGCCAGCAGTCCAGAGACTAGGCCGGAGACCCAGTACTTC.

The DNA of the CDR3 is TGTGCCAGCAGCCCGGGACTAGCGGGAGGGCCAAGGGGCGAGCAGTACTTC. Its translation is CASSPGLAGGPRGEQYF. The chain uses TRBV28 and TRBJ2-7, with TRBD2 matching over 16 bases. Losses at the gene ends were 6 bases for V and 6 bases for J; bases not matched to a gene: 11. The CDR3 spans 17 residues. In germline, CDR1 is MDHEN, CDR2 SYDVKM.

This clonotype was seen a few times. A much larger clonotype is one base distant, so this may be a read error. CDR3 nucleotides: TGTGCCAGCCTCCTAGCGGAAGCCGGGGAGCTGTTTTTT. This translates into CASLLAEAGELFF. V gene TRBV28 combines with J gene TRBJ2-2; TRBD2 matches at 7 bases. The CDR3 length is 13 residues. Germline V lookup: CDR1 MDHEN, CDR2 SYDVKM. V lost 8 bases to trimming and J lost 6 bases; unmatched junction nucleotides: 6.

This clonotype was picked up many times. This chain joins TRBV7-9 and TRBJ2-1, with a tentative D call TRBD2 (5 bases). Trimming pared 3 bases from V and 0 bases from J, leaving 12 bases between. Germline CDR1 reads SEHNR; CDR2 reads FQNEAQ (reference sequence). This CDR3 spans 16 amino acids. The CDR3 DNA reads as TGTGCCAGCAGCTTTGTGAGCGGAGGCTCCTACAATGAGCAGTTCTTC. Its protein product is CASSFVSGGSYNEQFF.

This clonotype was observed many times. The chain carries TRBV3-1 and TRBJ1-3, with 7 bases that match TRBD1. This CDR3 has 16 residues. Germline trimming cut 7 bases from V and 0 bases from J; bases unmatched to any gene: 9. Looked up from germline, CDR1 is LGHDT and CDR2 is YNNKEL (reference sequence). CDR3 amino acids: CASTGGRGYSGNTIYF. The CDR3, as DNA: TGTGCCAGCACCGGCGGCAGGGGGTACTCTGGAAACACCATATATTTT.

This clonotype was observed at least ten times. The chain links TRBV27 to TRBJ2-7; TRBD2 matches 10 bases. The CDR3 length is 15 residues. CDR1 and CDR2 from the germline V gene are MNHEY and SMNVEV (reference sequence). V lost 4 bases, J lost 6 bases, and 9 bases stayed unmatched. The CDR3 protein is CASSSPSGRAFEQYF. The CDR3 nucleotides are TGTGCCAGCAGTTCCCCGAGCGGGAGGGCCTTCGAGCAGTACTTC.

Ten or more counts support this clonotype. The chain employs TRBV3-1 and TRBJ1-2; D is undetermined. Germline values: CDR1 LGHDT, CDR2 YNNKEL (reference sequence). Trimming took off 4 bases at V and 8 bases at J, with 11 bases between the two ends. This CDR3 spans 12 amino acids. DNA for the CDR3: TGTGCCAGCAGCCGCTGGGGTGAGGGCTACACCTTC. Translation gives CASSRWGEGYTF.

This clonotype was detected many times. V usage is TRBV12-3 or TRBV12-4 and J usage is TRBJ2-1; the D gene is possibly TRBD1 (5 bases). V lost 8 bases, J lost 1 base, and 12 bases lay in between. CDR3 length: 14 amino acids. DNA of the CDR3: TGTGCCAGCTTGTACAGGTCTTCCTACAATGAGCAGTTCTTC. This encodes CASLYRSSYNEQFF.

The sample holds many counts of this clonotype. CDR3 protein: CSVLGDRGSPYEQYF. CDR3 nucleotide sequence: TGCAGCGTCCTCGGGGACAGGGGATCCCCCTACGAGCAGTACTTC. This chain connects TRBV29-1 to TRBJ2-7, with 10 bases lining up with TRBD1. Unmatched junction bases numbered 10, after V lost 6 bases and J lost 2 bases. This CDR3 is 15 amino acids long. From germline, CDR1 is SQVTM and CDR2 ANQGSEA.

Ten or more counts support this clonotype. The V and J genes are TRBV5-6 and TRBJ2-5; unclear D gene. CDR1 SGHDT and CDR2 YYEEEE come from the germline V gene. V lost 4 bases, J lost 3 bases, and 13 bases lay in between. CDR3 size: 14 residues. The CDR3 DNA reads TGTGCCAGCAGCCTTGTAAGGCTGGAAGAGACCCAGTACTTC. Its translation is CASSLVRLEETQYF.

The chain is built from TRBV20-1 and TRBJ1-5, with 7 bases aligning to TRBD1. Germline V gene data show CDR1 as DFQATT and CDR2 as SNEGSKA (reference sequence). CDR3 size: 17 residues. V lost 0 bases and J lost 0; bases outside the gene matches: 8. The CDR3 sequence: CSAREDRYADSNQPQHF. In nucleotides, the CDR3 is TGCAGTGCTAGAGAGGACAGGTACGCCGATAGCAATCAGCCCCAGCATTTT.

V usage is TRBV12-3 or TRBV12-4 and J usage is TRBJ2-7; D is uncertain. CDR3 length: 12 amino acids. Between the trimmed V and J ends, which lost 3 bases and 6 bases, there was a span of 9 bases. CDR3: CASSFERVEQYF. In DNA form, the CDR3 reads TGTGCCAGCAGTTTCGAAAGGGTCGAGCAGTACTTC.

The rearrangement joins TRBV28 to TRBJ1-2, with D possibly being TRBD1 (5 bases). Trimming left V 2 bases short and J 8 bases short, with 15 bases between. This CDR3 has 14 amino acids. Germline V gives CDR1 MDHEN, CDR2 SYDVKM. CDR3 sequence (DNA): TGTGCCAGCAGTTTAATGGTTGGGGGTGGGGGCTACACCTTC. Translation gives CASSLMVGGGGYTF.